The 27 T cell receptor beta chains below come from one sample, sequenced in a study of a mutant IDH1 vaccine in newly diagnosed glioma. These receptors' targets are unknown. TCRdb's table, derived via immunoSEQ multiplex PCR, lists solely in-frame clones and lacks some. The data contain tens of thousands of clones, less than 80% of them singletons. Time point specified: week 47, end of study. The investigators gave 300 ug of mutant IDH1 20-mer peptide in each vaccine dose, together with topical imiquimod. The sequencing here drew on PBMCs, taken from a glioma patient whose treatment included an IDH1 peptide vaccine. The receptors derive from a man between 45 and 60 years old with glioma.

CDR3 sequence: CASSERGGLRTEAFF. Written as DNA, the CDR3 is TGTGCCAGCAGCGAAAGGGGGGGCCTCAGGACTGAAGCTTTCTTT. The gene calls are TRBV5-8 and TRBJ1-1; D might be TRBD1 (6 bases). Per the germline V gene, CDR1 is SGHTS and CDR2 is YDEGEE. V was shortened by 4 bases and J by 5 bases, with 18 bases between the two germline ends. The CDR3 consists of 15 residues.

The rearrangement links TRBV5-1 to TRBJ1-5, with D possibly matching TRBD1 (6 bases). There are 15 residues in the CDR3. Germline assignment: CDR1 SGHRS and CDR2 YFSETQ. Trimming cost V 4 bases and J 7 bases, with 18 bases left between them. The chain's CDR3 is CASSPGTNTGQPQHF. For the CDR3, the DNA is TGCGCCAGCAGCCCCGGGACAAACACGGGGCAGCCCCAGCATTTT. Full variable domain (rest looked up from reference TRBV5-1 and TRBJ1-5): KAGVTQTPRYLIKTRGQQVTLSCSPISGHRSVSWYQQTPGQGLQFLFEYFSETQRNKGNFPGRFSGRQFSNSRSEMNVSTLELGDSALYLCASSPGTNTGQPQHFGDGTRLSIL.

CDR3 sequence (DNA): TGTGCCAGCAGCTTAGTATCGGGGACTGAAGCTTTCTTT. Protein sequence: CASSLVSGTEAFF. The chain combines TRBV7-9 with TRBJ1-1, with no clear D. Germline V lookup: CDR1 SEHNR, CDR2 FQNEAQ (reference sequence). The length of the CDR3 is 13 residues. The ends were cut back, 1 base at V and 5 bases at J, with 8 bases in the middle.

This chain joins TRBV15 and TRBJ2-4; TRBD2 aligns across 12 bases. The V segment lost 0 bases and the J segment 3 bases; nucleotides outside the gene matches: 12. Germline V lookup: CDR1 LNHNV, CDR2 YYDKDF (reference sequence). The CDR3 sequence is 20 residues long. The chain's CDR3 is CATSRDPLAGGRRIKNIQYF. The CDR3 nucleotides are TGTGCCACCAGCAGAGATCCGCTAGCGGGGGGGCGTCGGATCAAAAACATTCAGTACTTC.

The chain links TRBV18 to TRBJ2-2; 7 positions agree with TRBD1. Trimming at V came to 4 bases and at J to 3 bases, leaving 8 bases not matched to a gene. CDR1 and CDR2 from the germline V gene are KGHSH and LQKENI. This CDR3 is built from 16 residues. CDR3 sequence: CASSLLDRTDTGELFF. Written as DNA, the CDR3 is TGTGCCAGCTCACTACTGGACAGGACGGACACCGGGGAGCTGTTTTTT.

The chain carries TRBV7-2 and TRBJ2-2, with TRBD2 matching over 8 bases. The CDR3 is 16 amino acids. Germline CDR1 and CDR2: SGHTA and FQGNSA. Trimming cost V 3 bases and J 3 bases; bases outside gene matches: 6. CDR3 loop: CASSLRAGGYTGELFF. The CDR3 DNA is TGTGCCAGCAGCTTGAGGGCGGGGGGATACACCGGGGAGCTGTTTTTT.

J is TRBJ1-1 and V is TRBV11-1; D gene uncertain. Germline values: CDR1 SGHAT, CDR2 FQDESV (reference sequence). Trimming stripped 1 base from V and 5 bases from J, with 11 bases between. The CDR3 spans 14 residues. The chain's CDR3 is CASSLGQVGTEAFF. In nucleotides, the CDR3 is TGTGCCAGCAGCTTAGGGCAGGTGGGGACTGAAGCTTTCTTT.

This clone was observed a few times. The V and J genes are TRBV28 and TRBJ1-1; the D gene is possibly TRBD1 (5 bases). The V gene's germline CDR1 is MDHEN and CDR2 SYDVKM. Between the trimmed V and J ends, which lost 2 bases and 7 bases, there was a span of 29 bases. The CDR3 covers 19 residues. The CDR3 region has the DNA TGTGCCAGCAGTTTAATCATACTCTTTTCGTCAGGGACGACGGATGAAGCTTTCTTT. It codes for CASSLIILFSSGTTDEAFF.

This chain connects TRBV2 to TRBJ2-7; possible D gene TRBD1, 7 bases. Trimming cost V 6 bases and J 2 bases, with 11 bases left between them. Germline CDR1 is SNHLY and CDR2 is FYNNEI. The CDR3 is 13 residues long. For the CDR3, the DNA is TGTGCCAGCAGGGGCGGGACAGCCTACGAGCAGTACTTC. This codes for CASRGGTAYEQYF.

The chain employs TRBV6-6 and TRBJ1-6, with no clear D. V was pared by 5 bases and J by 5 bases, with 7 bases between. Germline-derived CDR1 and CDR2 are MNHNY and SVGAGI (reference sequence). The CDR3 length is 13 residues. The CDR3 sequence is CASSRPNNSPLHF. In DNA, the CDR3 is TGTGCCAGCAGTCGACCGAATAATTCACCCCTCCACTTT.

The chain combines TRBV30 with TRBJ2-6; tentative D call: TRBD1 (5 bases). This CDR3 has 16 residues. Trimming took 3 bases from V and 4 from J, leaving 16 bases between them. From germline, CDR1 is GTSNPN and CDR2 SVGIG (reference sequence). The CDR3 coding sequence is TGTGCCTGGAGGGACCTTGGGGCAGTCGGGGCCAACGTCCTGACTTTC. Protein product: CAWRDLGAVGANVLTF. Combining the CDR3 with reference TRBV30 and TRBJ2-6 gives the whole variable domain SQTIHQWPATLVQPVGSPLSLECTVEGTSNPNLYWYRQAAGRGLQLLFYSVGIGQISSEVPQNLSASRPQDRQFILSSKKLLLSDSGFYLCAWRDLGAVGANVLTFGAGSRLTVL.

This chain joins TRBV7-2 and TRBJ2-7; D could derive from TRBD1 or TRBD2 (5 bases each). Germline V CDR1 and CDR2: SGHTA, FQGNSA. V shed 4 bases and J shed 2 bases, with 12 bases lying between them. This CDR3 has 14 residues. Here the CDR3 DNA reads TGTGCCAGCAGCTCTCCGGGGACGCCCTACGAGCAGTACTTC. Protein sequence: CASSSPGTPYEQYF.

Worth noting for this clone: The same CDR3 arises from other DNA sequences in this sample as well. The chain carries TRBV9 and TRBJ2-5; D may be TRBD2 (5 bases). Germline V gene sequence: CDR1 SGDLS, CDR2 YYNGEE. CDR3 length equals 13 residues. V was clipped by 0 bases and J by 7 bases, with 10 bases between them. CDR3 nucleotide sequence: TGTGCCAGCAGCGTAGGAACAGAGGGGACCCAGTACTTC. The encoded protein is CASSVGTEGTQYF.

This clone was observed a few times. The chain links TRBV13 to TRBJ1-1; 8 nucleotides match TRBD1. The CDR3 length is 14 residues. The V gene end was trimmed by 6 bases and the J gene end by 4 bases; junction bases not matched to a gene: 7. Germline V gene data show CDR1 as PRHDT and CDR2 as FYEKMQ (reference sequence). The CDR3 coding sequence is TGTGCCAGCAGTGCAGACAGGGGAGGCACTGAAGCTTTCTTT. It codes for CASSADRGGTEAFF.

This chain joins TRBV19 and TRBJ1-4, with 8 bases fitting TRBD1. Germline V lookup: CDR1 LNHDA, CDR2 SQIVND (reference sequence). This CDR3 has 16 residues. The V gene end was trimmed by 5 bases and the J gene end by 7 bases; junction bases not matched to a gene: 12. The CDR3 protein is CASSVVDRVVAEKLFF. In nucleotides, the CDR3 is TGTGCCAGTAGTGTCGTGGACAGGGTGGTTGCTGAAAAACTGTTTTTT.

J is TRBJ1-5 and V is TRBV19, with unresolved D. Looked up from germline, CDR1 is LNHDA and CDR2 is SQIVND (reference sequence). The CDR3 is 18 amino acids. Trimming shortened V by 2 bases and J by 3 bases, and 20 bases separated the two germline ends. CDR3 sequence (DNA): TGTGCCAGTAGTATACCCCGCGGACCGCGGTTCCCCAATCAGCCCCAGCATTTT. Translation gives CASSIPRGPRFPNQPQHF.

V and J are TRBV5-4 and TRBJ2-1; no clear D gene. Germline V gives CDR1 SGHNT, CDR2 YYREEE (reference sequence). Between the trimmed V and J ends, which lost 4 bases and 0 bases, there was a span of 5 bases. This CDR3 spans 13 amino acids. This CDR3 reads CASSPSSYNEQFF. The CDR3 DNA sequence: TGTGCCAGCAGCCCCAGCTCCTACAATGAGCAGTTCTTC.

DNA for the CDR3: TGCAGCGCCTTGACAGGCGCGACAGATACGCAGTATTTT. It translates to CSALTGATDTQYF. V is TRBV29-1 and J is TRBJ2-3, with D possibly being TRBD1 (6 bases). V was cut by 7 bases and J by 3 bases, with 14 bases left in between. Germline V gives CDR1 SQVTM, CDR2 ANQGSEA. CDR3 size: 13 residues.

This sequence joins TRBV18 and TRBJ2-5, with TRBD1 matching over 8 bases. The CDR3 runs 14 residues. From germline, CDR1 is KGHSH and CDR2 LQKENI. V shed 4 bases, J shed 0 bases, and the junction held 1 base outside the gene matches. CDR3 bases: TGTGCCAGCTCACAGGGACAGGACCAAGAGACCCAGTACTTC. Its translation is CASSQGQDQETQYF.

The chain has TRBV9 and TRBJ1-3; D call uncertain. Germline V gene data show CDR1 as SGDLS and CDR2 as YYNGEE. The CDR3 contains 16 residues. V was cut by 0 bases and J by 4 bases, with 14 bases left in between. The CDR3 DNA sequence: TGTGCCAGCAGCGTAGCCTCTTCAGGCAACGGAAACACCATATATTTT. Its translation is CASSVASSGNGNTIYF.

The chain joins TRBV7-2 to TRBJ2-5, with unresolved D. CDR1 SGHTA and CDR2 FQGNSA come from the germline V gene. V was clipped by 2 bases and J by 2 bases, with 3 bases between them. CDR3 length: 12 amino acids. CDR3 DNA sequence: TGTGCCAGCAGCTTAACTCAAGAGACCCAGTACTTC. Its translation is CASSLTQETQYF.

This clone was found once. The CDR3 nucleotides read TGTGCCAGTAGTATCCCACTAGCGGGGTACAATGAGCAGTTCTTC. As protein: CASSIPLAGYNEQFF. This sequence joins TRBV19 and TRBJ2-1, with 10 bases identical to TRBD2. Losses at the gene ends were 3 bases for V and 4 bases for J; bases not matched to a gene: 3. Germline V gene lookup returns CDR1 LNHDA and CDR2 SQIVND (reference sequence). The CDR3 consists of 15 residues.

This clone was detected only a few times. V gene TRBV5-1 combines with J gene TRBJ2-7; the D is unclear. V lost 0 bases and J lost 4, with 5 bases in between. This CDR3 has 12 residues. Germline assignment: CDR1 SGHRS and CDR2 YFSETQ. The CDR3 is CASSLGAYEQYF. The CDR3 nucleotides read TGCGCCAGCAGCTTGGGGGCTTACGAGCAGTACTTC.

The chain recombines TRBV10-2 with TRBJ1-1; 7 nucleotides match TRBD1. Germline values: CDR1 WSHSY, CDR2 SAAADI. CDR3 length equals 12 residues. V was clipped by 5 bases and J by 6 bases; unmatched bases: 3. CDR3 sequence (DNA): TGCGCCAGCAGTTGGGACAGTGCTGAAGCTTTCTTT. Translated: CASSWDSAEAFF.

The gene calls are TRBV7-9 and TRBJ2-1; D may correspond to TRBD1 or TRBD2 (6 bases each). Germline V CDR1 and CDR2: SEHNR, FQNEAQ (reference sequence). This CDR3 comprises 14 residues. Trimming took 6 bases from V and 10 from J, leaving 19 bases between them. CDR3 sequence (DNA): TGTGCCAGCAGTTCAATCCCCGGGGGCCTGGAGCAGTTCTTC. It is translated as CASSSIPGGLEQFF.

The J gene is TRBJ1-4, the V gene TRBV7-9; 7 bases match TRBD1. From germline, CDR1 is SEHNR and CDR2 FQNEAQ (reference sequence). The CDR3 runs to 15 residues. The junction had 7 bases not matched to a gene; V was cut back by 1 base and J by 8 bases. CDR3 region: CASSLVQIGGEKLFF. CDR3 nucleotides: TGTGCCAGCAGCTTAGTTCAAATAGGGGGCGAAAAACTGTTTTTT.

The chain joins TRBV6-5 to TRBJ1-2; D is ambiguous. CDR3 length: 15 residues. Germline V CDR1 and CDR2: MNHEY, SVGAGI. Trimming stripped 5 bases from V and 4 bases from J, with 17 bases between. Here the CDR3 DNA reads TGTGCCAGCAGTCCCTCCCGGCCGTTCTCCTATGGCTACACCTTC. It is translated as CASSPSRPFSYGYTF.